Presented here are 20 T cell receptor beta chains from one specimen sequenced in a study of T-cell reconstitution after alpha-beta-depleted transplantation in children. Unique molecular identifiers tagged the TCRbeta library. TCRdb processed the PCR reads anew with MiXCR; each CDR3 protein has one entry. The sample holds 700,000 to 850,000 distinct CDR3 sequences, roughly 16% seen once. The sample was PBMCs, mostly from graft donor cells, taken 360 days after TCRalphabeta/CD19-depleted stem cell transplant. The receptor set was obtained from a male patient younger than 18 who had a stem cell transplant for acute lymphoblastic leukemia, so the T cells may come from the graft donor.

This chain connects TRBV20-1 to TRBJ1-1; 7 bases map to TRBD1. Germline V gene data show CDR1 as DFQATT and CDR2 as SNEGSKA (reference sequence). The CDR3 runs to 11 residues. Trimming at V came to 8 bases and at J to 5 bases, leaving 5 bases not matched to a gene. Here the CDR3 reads CSFPGGTEAFF. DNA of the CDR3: TGCAGTTTTCCAGGGGGGACTGAAGCTTTCTTT.

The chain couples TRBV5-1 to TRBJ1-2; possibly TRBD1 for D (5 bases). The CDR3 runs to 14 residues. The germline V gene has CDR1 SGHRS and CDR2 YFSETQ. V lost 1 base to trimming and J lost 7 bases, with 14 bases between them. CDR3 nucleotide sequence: TGCGCCAGCAGCTTGAGGCAGGGAGAACGTGGCTACACCTTC. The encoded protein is CASSLRQGERGYTF.

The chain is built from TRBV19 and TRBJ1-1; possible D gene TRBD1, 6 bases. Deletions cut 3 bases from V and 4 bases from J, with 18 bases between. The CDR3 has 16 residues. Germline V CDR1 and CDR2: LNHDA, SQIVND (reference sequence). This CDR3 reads CASSIRQAGWGTEAFF. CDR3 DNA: TGTGCCAGTAGTATCCGACAGGCCGGTTGGGGCACTGAAGCTTTCTTT.

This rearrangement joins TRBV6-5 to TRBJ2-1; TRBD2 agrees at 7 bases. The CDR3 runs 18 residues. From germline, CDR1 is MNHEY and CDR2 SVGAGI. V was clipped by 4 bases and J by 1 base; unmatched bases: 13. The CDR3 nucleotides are TGTGCCAGCAGTTGCTCGATGTCAGGGAGGGCTTCCTACAATGAGCAGTTCTTC. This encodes CASSCSMSGRASYNEQFF.

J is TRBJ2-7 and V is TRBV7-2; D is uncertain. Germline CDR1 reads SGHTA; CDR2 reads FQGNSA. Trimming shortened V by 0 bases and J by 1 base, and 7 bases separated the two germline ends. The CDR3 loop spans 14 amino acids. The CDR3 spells CASSLAFGSYEQYF. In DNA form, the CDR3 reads TGTGCCAGCAGCTTAGCGTTCGGGTCCTACGAGCAGTACTTC.

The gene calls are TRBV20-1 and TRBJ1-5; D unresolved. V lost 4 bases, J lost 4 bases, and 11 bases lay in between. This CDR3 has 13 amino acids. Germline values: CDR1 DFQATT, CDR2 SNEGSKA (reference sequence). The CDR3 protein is CSATAGRNQPQHF. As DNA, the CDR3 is TGCAGTGCTACTGCAGGCCGAAATCAGCCCCAGCATTTT.

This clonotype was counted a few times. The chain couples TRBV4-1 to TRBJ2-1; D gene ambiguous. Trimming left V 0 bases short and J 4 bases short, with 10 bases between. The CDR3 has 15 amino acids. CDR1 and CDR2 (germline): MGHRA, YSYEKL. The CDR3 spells CASSQDTDGYNEQFF. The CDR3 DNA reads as TGCGCCAGCAGCCAAGATACGGACGGATACAATGAGCAGTTCTTC.

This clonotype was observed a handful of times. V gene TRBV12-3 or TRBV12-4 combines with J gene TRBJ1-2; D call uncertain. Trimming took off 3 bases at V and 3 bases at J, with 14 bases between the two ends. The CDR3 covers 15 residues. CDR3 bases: TGTGCCAGCAGTTTGGGTGTTGGGCAGGACTATGGCTACACCTTC. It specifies CASSLGVGQDYGYTF.

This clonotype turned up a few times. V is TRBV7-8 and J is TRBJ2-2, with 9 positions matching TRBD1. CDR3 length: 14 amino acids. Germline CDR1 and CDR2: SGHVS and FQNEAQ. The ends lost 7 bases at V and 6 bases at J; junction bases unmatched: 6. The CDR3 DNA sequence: TGTGCCAGCAACCAACAGGGGGCGCCCGGGGAGCTGTTTTTT. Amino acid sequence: CASNQQGAPGELFF.

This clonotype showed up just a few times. The CDR3 DNA is TGTGCCAGCAGACTCCCCACCGGGACAGGGTCGACAGATACGCAGTATTTT. It translates to CASRLPTGTGSTDTQYF. The gene calls are TRBV6-1 and TRBJ2-3; 9 positions agree with TRBD1. V lost 6 bases to trimming and J lost 3 bases; unmatched junction nucleotides: 13. This CDR3 is built from 17 residues. CDR1 is MNHNS, CDR2 SASEGT, per germline.

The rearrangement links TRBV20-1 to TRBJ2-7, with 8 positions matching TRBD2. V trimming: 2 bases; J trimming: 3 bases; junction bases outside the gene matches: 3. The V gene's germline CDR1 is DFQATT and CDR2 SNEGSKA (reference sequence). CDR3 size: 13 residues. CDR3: CSARPSGGYEQYF. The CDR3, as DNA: TGCAGTGCTAGACCCAGCGGGGGCTACGAGCAGTACTTC.

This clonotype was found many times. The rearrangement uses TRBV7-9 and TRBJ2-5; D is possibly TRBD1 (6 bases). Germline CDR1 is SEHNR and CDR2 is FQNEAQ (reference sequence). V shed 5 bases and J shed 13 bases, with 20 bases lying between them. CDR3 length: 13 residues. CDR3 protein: CASSTRQDKARYF. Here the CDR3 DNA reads TGTGCCAGCAGCACCCGACAGGATAAGGCTAGGTACTTC.

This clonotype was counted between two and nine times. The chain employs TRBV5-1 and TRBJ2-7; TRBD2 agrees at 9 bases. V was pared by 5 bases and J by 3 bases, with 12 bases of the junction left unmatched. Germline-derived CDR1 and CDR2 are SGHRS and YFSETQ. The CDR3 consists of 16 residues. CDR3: CASSGTSFSLNYEQYF. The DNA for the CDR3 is TGCGCCAGCAGTGGGACTAGCTTCTCTTTGAACTACGAGCAGTACTTC.

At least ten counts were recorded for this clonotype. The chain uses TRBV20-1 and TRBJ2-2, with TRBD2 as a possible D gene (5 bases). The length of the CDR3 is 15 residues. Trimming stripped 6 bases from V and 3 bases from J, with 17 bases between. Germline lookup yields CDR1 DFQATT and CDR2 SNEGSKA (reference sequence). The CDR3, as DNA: TGCAGTGCCACTTTTTCTGGGAGAGACACCGGGGAGCTGTTTTTT. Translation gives CSATFSGRDTGELFF.

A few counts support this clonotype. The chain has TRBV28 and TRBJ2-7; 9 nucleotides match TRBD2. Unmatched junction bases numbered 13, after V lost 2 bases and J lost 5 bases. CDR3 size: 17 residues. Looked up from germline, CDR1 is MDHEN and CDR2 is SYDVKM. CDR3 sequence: CASSLSGVLAGANEQYF. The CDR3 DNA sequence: TGTGCCAGCAGTTTAAGCGGAGTATTAGCGGGAGCCAACGAGCAGTACTTC.

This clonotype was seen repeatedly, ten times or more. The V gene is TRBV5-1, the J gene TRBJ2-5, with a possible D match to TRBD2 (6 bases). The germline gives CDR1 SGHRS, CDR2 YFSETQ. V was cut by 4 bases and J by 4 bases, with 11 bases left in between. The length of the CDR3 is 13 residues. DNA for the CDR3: TGCGCCAGCAGCAGGACTACTTTAGAGACCCAGTACTTC. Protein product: CASSRTTLETQYF.

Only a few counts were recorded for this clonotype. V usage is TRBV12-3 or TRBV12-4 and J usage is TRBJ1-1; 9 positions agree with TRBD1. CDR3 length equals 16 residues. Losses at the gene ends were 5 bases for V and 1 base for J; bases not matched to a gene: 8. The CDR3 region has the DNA TGTGCCAGCAGTCCGGGACAGGGAGTGGGGAACACTGAAGCTTTCTTT. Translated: CASSPGQGVGNTEAFF.

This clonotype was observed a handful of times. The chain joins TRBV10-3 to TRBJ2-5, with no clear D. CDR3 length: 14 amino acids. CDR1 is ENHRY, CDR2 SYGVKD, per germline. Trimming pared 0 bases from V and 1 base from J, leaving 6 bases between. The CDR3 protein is CAISESFSQETQYF. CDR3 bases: TGTGCCATCAGTGAGTCGTTCTCCCAAGAGACCCAGTACTTC.

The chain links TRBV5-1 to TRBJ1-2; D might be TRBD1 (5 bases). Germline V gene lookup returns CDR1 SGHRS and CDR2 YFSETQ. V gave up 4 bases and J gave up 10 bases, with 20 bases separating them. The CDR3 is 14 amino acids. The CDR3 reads CASSLGGPDDLYTF. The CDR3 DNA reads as TGCGCCAGCAGCCTCGGGGGACCGGATGATCTCTACACCTTC. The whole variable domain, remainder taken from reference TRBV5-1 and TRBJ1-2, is KAGVTQTPRYLIKTRGQQVTLSCSPISGHRSVSWYQQTPGQGLQFLFEYFSETQRNKGNFPGRFSGRQFSNSRSEMNVSTLELGDSALYLCASSLGGPDDLYTFGSGTRLTVV.

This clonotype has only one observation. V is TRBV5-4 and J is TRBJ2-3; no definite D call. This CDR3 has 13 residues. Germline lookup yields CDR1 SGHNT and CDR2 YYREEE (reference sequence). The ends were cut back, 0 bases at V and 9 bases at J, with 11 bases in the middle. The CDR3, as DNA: TGTGCCAGCAGCTTGGGGGCTTTCGGAACGCAGTATTTT. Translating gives CASSLGAFGTQYF. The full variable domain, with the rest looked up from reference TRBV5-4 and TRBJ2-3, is ETGVTQSPTHLIKTRGQQVTLRCSSQSGHNTVSWYQQALGQGPQFIFQYYREEENGRGNFPPRFSGLQFPNYSSELNVNALELDDSALYLCASSLGAFGTQYFGPGTRLTVL.